This T cell receptor (beta chain) was sequenced for a study of control samples from healthy donors and cancer patients. This table comes from immunoSEQ multiplex PCR, and its TCRdb copy is limited to in-frame clones, with some not included. The data show about 120,000 clones, about 93% seen once. This clonotype was obtained from a man aged 50-59 years with head and neck cancer. The sequenced sample consisted of PBMCs.

This CDR3 is CASILGTAAQFF. CDR3 in DNA: TGTGCCAGCATATTGGGGACCGCGGCCCAGTTCTTC. The chain has TRBV6-5 and TRBJ2-1; D may be TRBD1 or TRBD2 (5 bases each). V was shortened by 7 bases and J by 13 bases, with 17 bases between the two germline ends. CDR1 and CDR2 (germline): MNHEY, SVGAGI. The CDR3 runs 12 residues.